One sample yielded the 26 T cell receptor beta chains listed below, sequenced in a study of T cell repertoires in cytomegalovirus infection. MiXCR, run by TCRdb on the reads, gives a single entry per CDR3 protein. The table lists roughly 320,000 distinct CDR3 sequences, roughly a tenth of them singletons. The sequencing sample was made of PBMCs. Receptors originate from a human donor in good health (CMV status not recorded). Some clones in this sample may be carry-over from other donors' samples.

CDR3 sequence reads: CASSLSAGSSYNEQFF. DNA of the CDR3: TGTGCCAGCAGTTTATCGGCAGGGAGCTCCTACAATGAGCAGTTCTTC. The chain has TRBV27 and TRBJ2-1; D tentatively fits TRBD1 or TRBD2 (5 bases each). V was clipped by 0 bases and J by 0 bases, with 9 bases between them. This CDR3 contains 16 residues. CDR1 MNHEY and CDR2 SMNVEV come from the germline V gene (reference sequence).

The rearrangement joins TRBV10-2 to TRBJ2-7, with a possible D match to TRBD1 (5 bases). The germline gives CDR1 WSHSY, CDR2 SAAADI. CDR3 size: 15 residues. The V end was cut by 0 bases, the J end by 2 bases, with 11 bases between. DNA for the CDR3: TGCGCCAGCAGTGAGTCGTCAGGGCTCGCCTACGAGCAGTACTTC. Translating gives CASSESSGLAYEQYF.

This clonotype was found a few times. The chain carries TRBV20-1 and TRBJ1-1; tentative D call: TRBD1 (6 bases). The ends were cut back, 6 bases at V and 11 bases at J, with 13 bases in the middle. This CDR3 has 10 amino acids. Germline V gene lookup returns CDR1 DFQATT and CDR2 SNEGSKA (reference sequence). CDR3 protein: CSAGASRAFF. In DNA, the CDR3 is TGCAGTGCGGGGGCCTCGCGGGCTTTCTTT.

This clonotype was detected ten times or more. The V and J genes are TRBV12-3 or TRBV12-4 and TRBJ2-7; 7 positions agree with TRBD1. This CDR3 contains 13 residues. With 5 bases clipped from V and 2 bases from J, the junction kept 3 bases outside the gene matches. The CDR3 region is CASSVGTAYEQYF. The CDR3 DNA reads as TGTGCCAGCAGTGTTGGGACAGCCTACGAGCAGTACTTC.

This clonotype has at least ten counts. This chain joins TRBV5-5 and TRBJ2-1; possibly TRBD1 for D (6 bases). The V and J ends lost 1 base and 7 bases respectively, with 12 bases between them. This CDR3 is built from 14 residues. Germline V gene lookup returns CDR1 SGHKS and CDR2 YYEKEE (reference sequence). The CDR3 DNA is TGTGCCAGCAGCTTGTATCAAGGGGGAAATGAGCAGTTCTTC. It specifies CASSLYQGGNEQFF. The variable domain in full, completed from reference TRBV5-5 and TRBJ2-1, reads DAGVTQSPTHLIKTRGQQVTLRCSPISGHKSVSWYQQVLGQGPQFIFQYYEKEERGRGNFPDRFSARQFPNYSSELNVNALLLGDSALYLCASSLYQGGNEQFFGPGTRLTVL.

This clonotype has at least ten counts. The gene calls are TRBV20-1 and TRBJ1-5; 7 positions match TRBD1. The CDR3 runs 13 residues. V shed 3 bases and J 7 bases; nucleotides not matched to a gene: 6. Germline loops: CDR1 DFQATT, CDR2 SNEGSKA (reference sequence). The CDR3 coding sequence is TGCAGTGCTAGCTGGCAGGGGGAGCAGCCCCAGCATTTT. This encodes CSASWQGEQPQHF.

The chain employs TRBV12-3 or TRBV12-4 and TRBJ2-3; no clear D gene. The V end was cut by 3 bases, the J end by 10 bases, with 8 bases between. This CDR3 region has 11 residues. The CDR3 region is CASSFGGSQYF. The CDR3 coding sequence is TGTGCCAGCAGTTTCGGCGGTTCGCAGTATTTT.

This clonotype came up a few times. CDR3 DNA: TGCAGTGTTAACCCTATGACGGAGCAAGAGACCCAGTACTTC. It codes for CSVNPMTEQETQYF. The chain recombines TRBV20-1 with TRBJ2-5; unclear D gene. Germline V CDR1 and CDR2: DFQATT, SNEGSKA (reference sequence). The V end was cut by 7 bases, the J end by 2 bases, with 17 bases between. The CDR3 is made up of 14 amino acids.

This sequence joins TRBV28 and TRBJ2-7; D is unclear. CDR1 is MDHEN, CDR2 SYDVKM, per germline. The V and J ends lost 6 bases and 4 bases respectively, with 16 bases between them. The CDR3 runs 14 residues. The CDR3 region is CASSTPRLGYEQYV. The CDR3 nucleotides read TGTGCCAGCAGCACCCCCCGTCTAGGGTACGAGCAGTACGTC.

This clonotype appeared many times. V gene TRBV6-6 combines with J gene TRBJ1-5; no reliable D call. This CDR3 is 13 amino acids long. V was pared by 8 bases and J by 4 bases, with 12 bases between. Germline V lookup: CDR1 MNHNY, CDR2 SVGAGI (reference sequence). In DNA, the CDR3 is TGTGCCAGCGGCACTTCTGCAAATCAGCCCCAGCATTTT. Protein product: CASGTSANQPQHF.

This clonotype turned up a few times. This chain connects TRBV20-1 to TRBJ1-2; D gene uncertain. The V gene's germline CDR1 is DFQATT and CDR2 SNEGSKA (reference sequence). CDR3 length: 10 amino acids. V lost 5 bases to trimming and J lost 6 bases, with 7 bases between them. The CDR3 region has the DNA TGCAGTGCTCGGAGAAATGGCTACACCTTC. Translating it yields CSARRNGYTF.

The V gene is TRBV27, the J gene TRBJ1-5, with D possibly being TRBD1 (6 bases). The CDR3 has 16 residues. CDR1 is MNHEY and CDR2 is SMNVEV in the germline V gene (reference sequence). V was clipped by 2 bases and J by 6 bases, with 17 bases between them. CDR3 sequence (DNA): TGTGCCAGCAGTTTAAAGCCCTCAGGGGCGGGTCAGCCCCAGCATTTT. Protein sequence: CASSLKPSGAGQPQHF.

The genes are TRBV4-3 and TRBJ1-1, with TRBD1 matching over 8 bases. Germline CDR1 and CDR2: LGHNA and YSLEER. The CDR3 is 16 amino acids. The junction had 5 bases not matched to a gene; V was cut back by 1 base and J by 1 base. CDR3 sequence: CASSQATGGWNTEAFF. The CDR3 DNA reads as TGCGCCAGCAGCCAAGCAACAGGGGGTTGGAACACTGAAGCTTTCTTT.

Written as DNA, the CDR3 is TGTGCCAGCAGCCATCCAGGGGAAGGAGAGACCCAGTACTTC. Translating it yields CASSHPGEGETQYF. The chain recombines TRBV7-2 with TRBJ2-5; a weak D match, TRBD1 (6 bases). The CDR3 consists of 14 residues. Germline loops: CDR1 SGHTA, CDR2 FQGNSA. Trimming took 5 bases from V and 4 from J, leaving 14 bases between them.

In its sample, this clonotype was seen many times. V and J are TRBV15 and TRBJ2-5; D is unresolved. The CDR3 has 12 residues. CDR1 LNHNV and CDR2 YYDKDF come from the germline V gene (reference sequence). Deletions cut 3 bases from V and 5 bases from J, with 7 bases between. CDR3 loop: CATSRDVETQYF. In nucleotides, the CDR3 is TGTGCCACCAGCAGGGATGTTGAGACCCAGTACTTC.

Ten or more counts support this clonotype. The genes are TRBV5-5 and TRBJ2-1; 10 nucleotides align to TRBD2. This CDR3 region has 14 residues. With 4 bases clipped from V and 6 bases from J, the junction kept 4 bases outside the gene matches. CDR1 and CDR2 from the germline V gene are SGHKS and YYEKEE (reference sequence). The chain's CDR3 is CASSVRLAGNEQFF. CDR3 DNA sequence: TGTGCCAGCAGCGTTAGACTAGCGGGCAATGAGCAGTTCTTC. Full variable domain (outside the CDR3, taken from reference TRBV5-5 and TRBJ2-1): DAGVTQSPTHLIKTRGQQVTLRCSPISGHKSVSWYQQVLGQGPQFIFQYYEKEERGRGNFPDRFSARQFPNYSSELNVNALLLGDSALYLCASSVRLAGNEQFFGPGTRLTVL.

This clonotype was found a few times. This sequence joins TRBV28 and TRBJ2-1; 8 nucleotides align to TRBD2. The germline V gene encodes CDR1 MDHEN and CDR2 SYDVKM. The CDR3 sequence is 15 residues long. The V segment lost 7 bases and the J segment 1 base; nucleotides outside the gene matches: 6. CDR3 sequence (DNA): TGTGCCAGCACTCTGCCGGGGGGGTCCTACAATGAGCAGTTCTTC. Protein: CASTLPGGSYNEQFF.

This clonotype was counted ten times or more. One end of the junction is discordant with germline, which a read error may explain. The chain uses TRBV20-1 and TRBJ2-3; TRBD2 agrees at 11 bases. This CDR3 has 15 residues. CDR1 DFQATT and CDR2 SNEGSKA come from the germline V gene (reference sequence). The CDR3, as DNA: TGCAGTGCCAGAGGGACTAGCGGAAACCCAGATACGCAGTATTTT. Protein product: CSARGTSGNPDTQYF.

This clonotype was observed at least ten times. V is TRBV4-1 and J is TRBJ2-1, with D tentatively TRBD2 (5 bases). Trimming cost V 0 bases and J 3 bases, with 9 bases left between them. Germline assignment: CDR1 MGHRA and CDR2 YSYEKL. This CDR3 has 15 amino acids. In nucleotides, the CDR3 is TGCGCCAGCAGCCAAGATGAGGGAGACTACAATGAGCAGTTCTTC. This sequence encodes CASSQDEGDYNEQFF.

In this sample, this clonotype turned up many times. The V gene is TRBV25-1, the J gene TRBJ2-3; no definite D call. Germline V gene sequence: CDR1 MGHDK, CDR2 SYGVNS. With 3 bases removed from V and 6 bases from J, the gap between germline ends came to 10 bases. The CDR3 runs 13 residues. The CDR3: CASSDRAIDTQYF. CDR3 coding DNA: TGTGCCAGCAGTGACCGAGCGATCGATACGCAGTATTTT.

This clonotype was detected only a few times. This rearrangement joins TRBV28 to TRBJ2-5; 10 nucleotides align to TRBD1. The CDR3 covers 14 residues. Germline assignment: CDR1 MDHEN and CDR2 SYDVKM. The V gene end was trimmed by 8 bases and the J gene end by 4 bases; junction bases not matched to a gene: 7. The CDR3 region has the DNA TGTGCCAGCCAGACAGGGGGCTTGGGAGAGACCCAGTACTTC. Its translation: CASQTGGLGETQYF. The variable domain in full, with the rest retrieved from reference TRBV28 and TRBJ2-5, is DVKVTQSSRYLVKRTGEKVFLECVQDMDHENMFWYRQDPGLGLRLIYFSYDVKMKEKGDIPEGYSVSREKKERFSLILESASTNQTSMYLCASQTGGLGETQYFGPGTRLLVL.

The genes are TRBV29-1 and TRBJ1-3; tentatively, D is TRBD1 (5 bases). V was clipped by 4 bases and J by 0 bases, with 13 bases between them. The germline V gene has CDR1 SQVTM and CDR2 ANQGSEA. The CDR3 is made up of 15 amino acids. CDR3: CSVVGTPDSGNTIYF. The CDR3 nucleotides are TGCAGCGTTGTCGGGACTCCCGACTCTGGAAACACCATATATTTT.

This clonotype was found many times. The chain uses TRBV12-3 or TRBV12-4 and TRBJ2-6; 11 bases agree with TRBD2. The length of the CDR3 is 21 residues. Trimming removed 6 bases from V and 1 base from J; junction bases left unmatched: 17. CDR3: CASSTIPLTSGGDSGANVLTF. The CDR3 bases are TGTGCCAGCAGCACAATCCCTTTAACTAGCGGGGGTGATTCTGGGGCCAACGTCCTGACTTTC.

This clonotype was counted a few times. The chain is built from TRBV5-5 and TRBJ1-6; D is possibly TRBD1 (6 bases). The V end lost 1 base, the J end lost 6 bases, and 14 bases lay between the germline ends. CDR1 and CDR2 from the germline V gene are SGHKS and YYEKEE (reference sequence). The CDR3 has 16 amino acids. The CDR3 is CASSLSWRTANSPLHF. In nucleotides, the CDR3 is TGTGCCAGCAGCTTGAGTTGGAGGACAGCTAATTCACCCCTCCACTTT.

There are many counts of this clonotype. The chain joins TRBV20-1 to TRBJ2-7; no firm D call. CDR1 is DFQATT, CDR2 SNEGSKA, per germline (reference sequence). This CDR3 has 12 residues. Trimming left V 5 bases short and J 4 bases short, with 12 bases between. This chain's CDR3 is CSAPYLYYEQYF. CDR3 nucleotides: TGCAGTGCTCCCTACCTGTATTACGAGCAGTACTTC.

In this sample, this clonotype turned up many times. This chain connects TRBV20-1 to TRBJ2-1, with a tentative D call TRBD2 (6 bases). Germline loops: CDR1 DFQATT, CDR2 SNEGSKA (reference sequence). Deletions cut 1 base from V and 2 bases from J, with 12 bases between. This CDR3 contains 15 residues. This CDR3 reads CSARVEGRPYNEQFF. The CDR3 DNA is TGCAGTGCTAGAGTGGAGGGGCGACCCTACAATGAGCAGTTCTTC.